This TCR beta chain was sequenced during a study of human T cells and chemical hapten exposure. Germline V CDR1 and CDR2: DFQATT, SNEGSKA (reference sequence). V gave up 4 bases and J gave up 7 bases, with 14 bases separating them. There are 14 residues in the CDR3. This clonotype was seen a few times. Time point meaning: patch test 1, 2 weeks after DPC sensitization. Treatment in this sample: therapeutic diphenylcyclopropenone sensitization with weekly scalp DPC. The study used a library that attached unique molecular identifiers to individual cDNA molecules. Original analysis: Samples ranged from roughly 23,224 to 690,600 TCRs, with a median of around 100,000. TCRdb re-derived calls from the RACE reads in MiXCR, one entry per CDR3 protein. The authors' filters were not applied to this entry. The sample has roughly 98,000 distinct CDR3 sequences, around an eighth seen once.

This specimen consisted of whole blood, obtained in connection with sensitization to the hapten diphenylcyclopropenone (DPC). The receptor was isolated from a woman aged 40 to 55 with alopecia areata. Some clones in this sample may be carry-over from other donors' samples. The chain is built from TRBV20-1 and TRBJ1-6; D might be TRBD1 (5 bases). Here the CDR3 reads CSATPGRTNSPLHF. CDR3 bases: TGCAGTGCTACCCCCGGACGGACAAATTCACCCCTCCACTTT.